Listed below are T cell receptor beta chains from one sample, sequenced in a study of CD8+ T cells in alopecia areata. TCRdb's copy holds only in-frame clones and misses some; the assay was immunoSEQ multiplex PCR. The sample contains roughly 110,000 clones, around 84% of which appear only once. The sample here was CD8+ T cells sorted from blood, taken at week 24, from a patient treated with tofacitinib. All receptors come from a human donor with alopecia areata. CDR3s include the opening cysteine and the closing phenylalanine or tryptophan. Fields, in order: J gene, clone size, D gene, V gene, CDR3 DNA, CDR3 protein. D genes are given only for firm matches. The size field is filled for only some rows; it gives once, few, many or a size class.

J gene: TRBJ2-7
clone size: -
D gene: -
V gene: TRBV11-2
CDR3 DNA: TGTGCCAGCAGCTGGAGGTCCTACGAGCAGTACTTC
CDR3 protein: CASSWRSYEQYF

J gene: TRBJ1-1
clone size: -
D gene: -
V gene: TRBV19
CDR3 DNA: TGTGCCAGTAGTCCTGCCGGACAGAACACTGAAGCTTTCTTT
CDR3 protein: CASSPAGQNTEAFF

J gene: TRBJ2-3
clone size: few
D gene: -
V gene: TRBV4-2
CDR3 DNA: TGTGCCAGCAGTGCCTCGTCCTTAGCAGATACGCAGTATTTT
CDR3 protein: CASSASSLADTQYF

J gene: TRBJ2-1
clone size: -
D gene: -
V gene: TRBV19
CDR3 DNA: TGTGCCACTCTCCGGGGTGGGTCTGAGCAGTTCTTC
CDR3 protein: CATLRGGSEQFF

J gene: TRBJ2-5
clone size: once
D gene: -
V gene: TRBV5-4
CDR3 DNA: TGTGCCAGCAGCCAAACCGTGGGGGCGAGGGAGACCCAGTACTTC
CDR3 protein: CASSQTVGARETQYF

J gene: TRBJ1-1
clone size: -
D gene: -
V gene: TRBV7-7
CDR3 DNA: TGTGCTAGCACCCCCATTGGGGCTGCGAACACTGAAGCTTTCTTT
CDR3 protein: CASTPIGAANTEAFF

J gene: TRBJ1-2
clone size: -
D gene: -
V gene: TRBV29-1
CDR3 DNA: TGCAGCGTTGATTGGGCAGTCGCTGGAGACTATGGCTACACCTTC
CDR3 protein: CSVDWAVAGDYGYTF

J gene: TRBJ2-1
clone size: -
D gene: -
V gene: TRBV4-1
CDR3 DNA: TGCGCCAGCAGCCAAGTGGGGGGCTCTGAGCAGTTCTTC
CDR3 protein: CASSQVGGSEQFF

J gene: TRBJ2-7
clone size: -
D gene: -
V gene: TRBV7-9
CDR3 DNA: TGTGCCAGCAGCTTGGATTACTACGAGCAGTACTTC
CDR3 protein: CASSLDYYEQYF

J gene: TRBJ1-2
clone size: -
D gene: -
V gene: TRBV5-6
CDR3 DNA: TGTGCCAGCAGCCACGCCCGTAGATCTGATGGCTACACCTTC
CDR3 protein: CASSHARRSDGYTF

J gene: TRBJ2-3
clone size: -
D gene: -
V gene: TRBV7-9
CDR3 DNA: TGTGCCAGCAGCTTAAACGCGACAGTCTGGTCAGATACGCAGTATTTT
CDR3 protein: CASSLNATVWSDTQYF

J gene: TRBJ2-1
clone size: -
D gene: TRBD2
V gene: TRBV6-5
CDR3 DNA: TGTGCCAGCAGTTACGGGACTAGCGGGGTTAATGAGCAGTTCTTC
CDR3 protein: CASSYGTSGVNEQFF

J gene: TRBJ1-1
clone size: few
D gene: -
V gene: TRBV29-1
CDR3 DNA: TGCAGCGCTTTGCTGGCAGGGGTAGACACTGAAGCTTTCTTT
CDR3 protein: CSALLAGVDTEAFF

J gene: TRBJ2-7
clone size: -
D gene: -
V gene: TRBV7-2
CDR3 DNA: TGTGCCAGCAGCGTTACCCGGGGTTTGGAGCAGTACTTC
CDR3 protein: CASSVTRGLEQYF

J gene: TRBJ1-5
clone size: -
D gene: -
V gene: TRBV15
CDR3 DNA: TGTGCCACCAGCAGAACCACAGGGATCGGGGATCAGCCCCAGCATTTT
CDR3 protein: CATSRTTGIGDQPQHF

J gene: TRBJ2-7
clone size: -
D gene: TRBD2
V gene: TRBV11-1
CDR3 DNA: TGTGCCAGCAGCGAACTAGCGGGAGGCGAAGGGGAGCAGTACTTC
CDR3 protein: CASSELAGGEGEQYF

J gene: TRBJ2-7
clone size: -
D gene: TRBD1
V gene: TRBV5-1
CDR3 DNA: TGCGCCAGCAGCTCTGGACAGGGAAGGGCCGAGCAGTACTTC
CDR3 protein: CASSSGQGRAEQYF

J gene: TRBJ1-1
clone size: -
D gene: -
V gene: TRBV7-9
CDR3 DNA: TGTGCCAGCAGCCCGCCGACCGGGAACACTGAAGCTTTCTTT
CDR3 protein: CASSPPTGNTEAFF

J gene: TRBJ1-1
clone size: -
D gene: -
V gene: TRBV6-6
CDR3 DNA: TGTGCCAGCAGTTACTCAACAGACATGAACACTGAAGCTTTCTTT
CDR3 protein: CASSYSTDMNTEAFF

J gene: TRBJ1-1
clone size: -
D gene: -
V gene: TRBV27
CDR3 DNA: TGTGCCAGCAGTCCATCCCGAGGTGACGGTAGGGTCGGAGCTTTCTTT
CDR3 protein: CASSPSRGDGRVGAFF

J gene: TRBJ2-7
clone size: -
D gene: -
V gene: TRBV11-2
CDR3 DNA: TGTGCCAGCAGCTTAGATCAATTAATGCTACAAGCCAACTCCTACGAGCAGTACTTC
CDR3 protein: CASSLDQLMLQANSYEQYF

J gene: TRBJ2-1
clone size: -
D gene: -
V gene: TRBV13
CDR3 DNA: TGTGCCAGCAGCTTAACGGACGTTGGCGACAATGAGCAGTTCTTC
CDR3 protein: CASSLTDVGDNEQFF

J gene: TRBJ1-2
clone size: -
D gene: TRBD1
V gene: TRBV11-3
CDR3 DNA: TGTGCCAGCAGCTTCGATACAGGGGGCAATGGCTACACCTTC
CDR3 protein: CASSFDTGGNGYTF